These 21 T cell receptor beta chains originate from one sample sequenced in a study of cytomegalovirus exposure and HLA in healthy donors. The PCR had 60 Vbeta and 13 Jbeta primers. Produced via immunoSEQ multiplex PCR; TCRdb's table is partial and in-frame only. The table counts 130,000 or so clones; about 1.6% lies in the top ten. Source material: PBMCs. These receptors came from a woman aged 40 to 50 in good health and CMV-seronegative.

The rearrangement uses TRBV5-1 and TRBJ2-2; perhaps TRBD2 as D (6 bases). The CDR3 has 15 residues. V lost 4 bases to trimming and J lost 1 base, with 11 bases between them. The germline gives CDR1 SGHRS, CDR2 YFSETQ. Here the CDR3 DNA reads TGCGCCAGCAGCGCGGGACTGGGGAACACCGGGGAGCTGTTTTTT. Translation: CASSAGLGNTGELFF.

The chain is built from TRBV5-6 and TRBJ2-3; TRBD2 agrees at 9 bases. From germline, CDR1 is SGHDT and CDR2 YYEEEE. The CDR3 has 15 residues. V was clipped by 0 bases and J by 1 base; unmatched bases: 0. This CDR3 is CASSLGTSGTDTQYF. CDR3 DNA sequence: TGTGCCAGCAGCTTGGGGACTAGCGGCACAGATACGCAGTATTTT.

The rearrangement links TRBV19 to TRBJ2-7; TRBD2 is a possible D gene (5 bases). This CDR3 is 18 amino acids long. In germline, CDR1 is LNHDA, CDR2 SQIVND (reference sequence). With 7 bases removed from V and 1 base from J, the gap between germline ends came to 26 bases. CDR3 loop: CASINILGPGEGSYEQYV. The DNA for the CDR3 is TGTGCCAGTATCAATATCCTTGGACCCGGGGAAGGGTCCTACGAGCAGTACGTC.

The chain recombines TRBV5-1 with TRBJ2-2; 9 nucleotides match TRBD1. V shed 5 bases, J shed 6 bases, and the junction held 8 bases outside the gene matches. The germline V gene encodes CDR1 SGHRS and CDR2 YFSETQ. This CDR3 is built from 15 residues. CDR3 region: CASSYRGRTAGELFF. CDR3 bases: TGCGCCAGCAGTTACAGGGGGCGGACGGCCGGGGAGCTGTTTTTT.

This chain connects TRBV5-1 to TRBJ2-6; D is ambiguous. Trimming removed 3 bases at V and 0 bases at J, with 7 bases between. Germline loops: CDR1 SGHRS, CDR2 YFSETQ. This CDR3 is built from 15 residues. CDR3 DNA: TGCGCCAGCAGCTCAGTAAACTCTGGGGCCAACGTCCTGACTTTC. As protein: CASSSVNSGANVLTF.

The V and J genes are TRBV6-5 and TRBJ1-2, with D possibly TRBD1 on 5 matching bases. V was trimmed by 8 bases and J by 5 bases, leaving 18 bases between them. Germline values: CDR1 MNHEY, CDR2 SVGAGI. The CDR3 covers 14 residues. The CDR3 nucleotides read TGTGCCAGCGGGGGGGACCGAGCCCCTTATGGCTACACCTTC. This gives the protein CASGGDRAPYGYTF.

This sequence joins TRBV7-9 and TRBJ2-5; the match to TRBD2 covers 8 bases. Germline CDR1 SEHNR, CDR2 FQNEAQ (reference sequence). This CDR3 spans 16 amino acids. V lost 6 bases, J lost 2 bases, and 11 bases stayed unmatched. The CDR3 here is CASSPHAGGLQETQYF. The CDR3 nucleotides read TGTGCCAGCAGTCCTCATGCGGGGGGACTTCAAGAGACCCAGTACTTC.

This chain joins TRBV28 and TRBJ1-2, with 7 bases fitting TRBD1. Germline V gene lookup returns CDR1 MDHEN and CDR2 SYDVKM. Trimming cost V 7 bases and J 4 bases; bases outside gene matches: 9. The CDR3 runs 14 residues. The CDR3 spells CASNRDSGSYGYTF. CDR3 sequence (DNA): TGTGCCAGCAACCGGGACAGTGGATCCTATGGCTACACCTTC.

The chain uses TRBV5-1 and TRBJ2-1; TRBD1 agrees at 9 bases. This CDR3 is 15 amino acids long. The germline V gene has CDR1 SGHRS and CDR2 YFSETQ. V was clipped by 6 bases and J by 0 bases; unmatched bases: 4. The CDR3 loop is CASTGQGNSYNEQFF. In DNA form, the CDR3 reads TGCGCCAGCACGGGACAGGGAAACTCCTACAATGAGCAGTTCTTC.

This chain links TRBV19 with TRBJ1-5; D may be TRBD1 (5 bases). The V end was cut by 3 bases, the J end by 1 base, with 16 bases between. CDR3 length: 17 amino acids. Germline assignment: CDR1 LNHDA and CDR2 SQIVND (reference sequence). CDR3 amino acids: CASSILGRARSNQPQHF. In DNA, the CDR3 is TGTGCCAGTAGTATTCTCGGCAGGGCCAGAAGCAATCAGCCCCAGCATTTT.

The chain uses TRBV4-3 and TRBJ2-2, with TRBD1 as a possible D gene (5 bases). Deletions cut 1 base from V and 0 bases from J, with 9 bases between. The CDR3 loop spans 16 amino acids. Germline V gives CDR1 LGHNA, CDR2 YSLEER. This chain's CDR3 is CASSQGPGTNTGELFF. Here the CDR3 DNA reads TGCGCCAGCAGCCAAGGTCCAGGGACGAACACCGGGGAGCTGTTTTTT.

For the CDR3, the DNA is TGTGCCAGCTCACCAAGTACTACCTACAATGAGCAGTTCTTC. Amino acids: CASSPSTTYNEQFF. V gene TRBV18 combines with J gene TRBJ2-1; no clear D. This CDR3 contains 14 residues. V lost 2 bases to trimming and J lost 2 bases, with 7 bases between them. Germline CDR1 KGHSH, CDR2 LQKENI.

The V call is TRBV18, the J call TRBJ1-1, with 7 nucleotides matching TRBD1. The CDR3 covers 15 residues. Germline V CDR1 and CDR2: KGHSH, LQKENI. The V and J ends lost 2 bases and 5 bases, in that order; junction bases with no gene match: 8. CDR3 DNA sequence: TGTGCCAGCTCACCAAGTAGGACAGGAGGGACTGAAGCTTTCTTT. Encoded protein: CASSPSRTGGTEAFF.

The chain uses TRBV11-3 and TRBJ1-1, with a possible D match to TRBD1 (6 bases). Trimming left V 5 bases short and J 4 bases short, with 14 bases between. Germline assignment: CDR1 SGHNT and CDR2 YENEEA. This CDR3 is built from 14 residues. CDR3 sequence reads: CASSLTGSPTEAFF. CDR3 sequence (DNA): TGTGCCAGCAGCCTTACAGGGTCCCCCACTGAAGCTTTCTTT. The whole variable domain, remainder taken from reference TRBV11-3 and TRBJ1-1, is EAGVVQSPRYKIIEKKQPVAFWCNPISGHNTLYWYLQNLGQGPELLIRYENEEAVDDSQLPKDRFSAERLKGVDSTLKIQPAELGDSAVYLCASSLTGSPTEAFFGQGTRLTVV.

The chain employs TRBV10-3 and TRBJ1-6, with 9 nucleotides matching TRBD1. After removal of 2 bases from V and 8 bases from J, the junction contained 4 bases not matched to a gene. Germline values: CDR1 ENHRY, CDR2 SYGVKD. The CDR3 is 15 residues long. CDR3 DNA: TGTGCCATCAGTGAGATGGGACAGGGTGATTCACCCCTCCACTTT. Translating it yields CAISEMGQGDSPLHF.

The chain combines TRBV5-1 with TRBJ2-3, with 12 bases aligning to TRBD2. Germline CDR1 is SGHRS and CDR2 is YFSETQ. J lost 3 bases, V lost 0 bases, and 2 bases had no gene match. This CDR3 has 16 amino acids. Written as DNA, the CDR3 is TGCGCCAGCAGCTTGGGGACTAGCGGGGTAACAGATACGCAGTATTTT. Its translation: CASSLGTSGVTDTQYF.

This chain uses TRBV5-1 with TRBJ2-1, with TRBD2 as a possible D gene (6 bases). Trimming left V 6 bases short and J 6 bases short, with 19 bases between. The CDR3 is made up of 15 amino acids. Germline V CDR1 and CDR2: SGHRS, YFSETQ. The CDR3 protein is CASTPRGGAGNEQFF. The CDR3 DNA sequence: TGCGCCAGCACTCCACGGGGCGGGGCGGGCAATGAGCAGTTCTTC.

The chain links TRBV5-1 to TRBJ1-3, with D possibly matching TRBD1 (5 bases). CDR1 is SGHRS, CDR2 YFSETQ, per germline. This CDR3 spans 15 amino acids. Trimming left V 7 bases short and J 0 bases short, with 14 bases between. The CDR3 bases are TGCGCCAGCGCCCAAGACAGATACTCTGGAAACACCATATATTTT. Translated, it gives CASAQDRYSGNTIYF.

This chain connects TRBV10-3 to TRBJ1-2; 7 bases are a match to TRBD1. Germline values: CDR1 ENHRY, CDR2 SYGVKD. The CDR3 length is 14 residues. The junction had 5 bases not matched to a gene; V was cut back by 3 bases and J by 4 bases. CDR3 nucleotides: TGTGCCATCAGTGACTCCAGGGGGTTCTATGGCTACACCTTC. Translation: CAISDSRGFYGYTF.

This sequence joins TRBV6-1 and TRBJ1-5; D is uncertain. Germline CDR1 is MNHNS and CDR2 is SASEGT. V lost 5 bases and J 5 bases, leaving 10 bases between the germline ends. The CDR3 covers 13 residues. DNA of the CDR3: TGTGCCAGCAGTTCAAACAGATATCAGCCCCAGCATTTT. Amino acids: CASSSNRYQPQHF.

Details on this clone: A read error may produce the germline difference seen at one junction end. The chain carries TRBV7-7 and TRBJ2-5; D may be TRBD1 (7 bases). Looked up from germline, CDR1 is SSHAT and CDR2 is FNYEAQ (reference sequence). This CDR3 has 12 amino acids. CDR3 region: CASRGDSGEQYF. The CDR3 coding sequence is TGTGCTAGCAGGGGGGACAGTGGAGAGCAGTACTTC. Supplemented by reference TRBV7-7 and TRBJ2-5, the full variable domain reads GAGVSQSPRYKVTKRGQDVTLRCDPISSHATLYWYQQALGQGPEFLTYFNYEAQPDKSGLPSDRFSAERPEGSISTLTIQRTEQRDSAMYRCASRGDSGEQYFGPGTRLLVL.